The 27 T cell receptor beta chains below were found in one sample sequenced in a study of CD8+CD57+ T cells in acquired aplastic anemia (dated by TCRdb to the late 2010s). These reads were obtained on an Illumina HiSeq 2000. Genomic DNA was used as template for profiling of TCR beta VDJ combinations and CDR3 sequences. The raw public reads went through TCRdb reprocessing: fastp at Q25, MiXCR clone calling, in-frame beta chains kept. Rows are unified per CDR3 protein, each entry keeping the most common DNA and genes. In this sample the table shows roughly 300,000 distinct CDR3 sequences, approximately 57% of which occur a single time. The top ten clones comprise less than 9.5% of the sample. Sequenced: sorted CD4+, CD8+, or CD8+CD57+ T cells (not recorded which) from PBMCs. These receptors were taken from a human donor with severe aplastic anemia or a healthy control (not recorded which).

This clonotype was observed at least ten times. This chain uses TRBV20-1 with TRBJ1-4, with D maybe TRBD1 (5 bases). The CDR3 extends over 13 amino acids. V lost 3 bases and J lost 10, with 15 bases in between. The germline V gene has CDR1 DFQATT and CDR2 SNEGSKA (reference sequence). The CDR3 sequence is CSASRQGAGKLFF. Written as DNA, the CDR3 is TGCAGTGCTAGTCGGCAGGGAGCCGGAAAACTGTTTTTT.

This clonotype occurred once. J is TRBJ1-6 and V is TRBV15; weak D call: TRBD1 (5 bases). This CDR3 has 14 amino acids. The germline V gene has CDR1 LNHNV and CDR2 YYDKDF (reference sequence). The V end was cut by 6 bases, the J end by 7 bases, with 13 bases between. The CDR3 reads CATRVGDKNSPLHF. The CDR3, as DNA: TGTGCCACCAGAGTAGGGGATAAGAATTCACCCCTCCACTTT.

A single count supports this clonotype. The chain has TRBV12-3 or TRBV12-4 and TRBJ2-2; tentative D call: TRBD1 (5 bases). V dropped 8 bases and J dropped 0 bases, with 7 bases sitting between them. The CDR3 contains 13 residues. For the CDR3, the DNA is TGTGCCAGCCAGGGAACGAACACCGGGGAGCTGTTTTTT. Protein: CASQGTNTGELFF.

This sequence joins TRBV5-1 and TRBJ2-3; 10 nucleotides align to TRBD1. The V segment lost 3 bases and the J segment 3 bases; nucleotides outside the gene matches: 4. CDR1 is SGHRS, CDR2 YFSETQ, per germline. The CDR3 is made up of 15 amino acids. The CDR3 bases are TGCGCCAGCAGCTGGGGGACAGGGGATACAGATACGCAGTATTTT. It encodes CASSWGTGDTDTQYF.

The table lists this clonotype with a few counts. The CDR3 nucleotides read TGCAGTGCTAGAGTTGCGGATTTTCTAACCGGGGAGCTGTTTTTT. Its protein product is CSARVADFLTGELFF. The chain combines TRBV20-1 with TRBJ2-2; D call uncertain. The CDR3 is 15 residues long. Germline lookup yields CDR1 DFQATT and CDR2 SNEGSKA (reference sequence). The ends were cut back, 1 base at V and 5 bases at J, with 14 bases in the middle.

This clonotype was seen only a few times. The gene calls are TRBV12-3 or TRBV12-4 and TRBJ2-1; 7 bases are shared with TRBD1. J lost 6 bases, V lost 5 bases, and 13 bases had no gene match. CDR3 length: 16 amino acids. The CDR3 DNA follows: TGTGCCAGCAGTGTAAGACAGGGTTTGGGTGGCAATGAGCAGTTCTTC. Translating it yields CASSVRQGLGGNEQFF.

This sequence joins TRBV28 and TRBJ2-7; possibly TRBD1 for D (7 bases). Trimming cost V 4 bases and J 1 base, with 17 bases left between them. CDR1 MDHEN and CDR2 SYDVKM come from the germline V gene. The CDR3 has 16 amino acids. In nucleotides, the CDR3 is TGTGCCAGCAGTTACCCCAGGACAGGACTATCCTACGAGCAGTACTTC. Its protein product is CASSYPRTGLSYEQYF.

Ten or more counts support this clonotype. A read error may be the cause here, since a much bigger clone is one base away. The chain links TRBV7-9 to TRBJ2-7, with D perhaps matching TRBD1 or TRBD2 (5 bases each). V was cut by 5 bases and J by 6 bases, with 23 bases left in between. This CDR3 has 16 residues. Germline CDR1 SEHNR, CDR2 FQNEAQ (reference sequence). CDR3 sequence (DNA): TGTGCCAGCAGCGACGAAGCCTGGGACCTAGCCTGCGAGCAGTACTTC. It codes for CASSDEAWDLACEQYF.

This clonotype was observed a handful of times. In nucleotides, the CDR3 is TGCAGTGCCCTAGCTCCGGGTCTCTCCTACGAGCAGTACTTC. Amino acids: CSALAPGLSYEQYF. The rearrangement links TRBV20-1 to TRBJ2-7; possible D gene TRBD2, 5 bases. Trimming stripped 6 bases from V and 0 bases from J, with 15 bases between. This CDR3 region has 14 residues. The germline gives CDR1 DFQATT, CDR2 SNEGSKA (reference sequence).

This chain connects TRBV7-8 to TRBJ2-7; 8 bases are a match to TRBD2. Germline CDR1 SGHVS, CDR2 FQNEAQ. The J segment lost 3 bases and the V segment lost 3 bases, leaving 7 bases of the junction unmatched. The CDR3 sequence is 15 residues long. The CDR3 sequence is CASSFGGAGVYEQYF. Written as DNA, the CDR3 is TGTGCCAGCAGCTTCGGGGGGGCGGGTGTCTACGAGCAGTACTTC.

The V call is TRBV7-3, the J call TRBJ1-6; 11 nucleotides match TRBD1. This CDR3 has 16 residues. Germline V lookup: CDR1 SGHTA, CDR2 FQGTGA. With V trimmed by 5 bases and J by 9 bases, 9 bases remained unmatched. This CDR3 reads CASSLRSGTGGSPLHF. CDR3 DNA sequence: TGTGCCAGCAGCCTAAGATCGGGGACAGGGGGTTCACCCCTCCACTTT. Supplemented by reference TRBV7-3 and TRBJ1-6, the full variable domain reads GAGVSQTPSNKVTEKGKYVELRCDPISGHTALYWYRQSLGQGPEFLIYFQGTGAADDSGLPNDRFFAVRPEGSVSTLKIQRTERGDSAVYLCASSLRSGTGGSPLHFGNGTRLTVT.

The gene calls are TRBV24-1 and TRBJ2-3; D is unresolved. CDR3 length: 14 residues. Between the trimmed V and J ends, which lost 3 bases and 10 bases, there was a span of 16 bases. Germline V lookup: CDR1 KGHDR, CDR2 SFDVKD. The CDR3 bases are TGTGCCACCAGTGATCCCGTAAGGGCAAGTGCGCAGTATTTT. It encodes CATSDPVRASAQYF.

V and J are TRBV20-1 and TRBJ2-3; either TRBD1 or TRBD2 may supply D (7 bases each). In germline, CDR1 is DFQATT, CDR2 SNEGSKA (reference sequence). There are 13 residues in the CDR3. V lost 2 bases to trimming and J lost 4 bases, with 10 bases between them. DNA of the CDR3: TGCAGTGCTAGACAGGGGGGGGCAGATACGCAGTATTTT. It is translated as CSARQGGADTQYF.

This clonotype turned up a few times. The chain is built from TRBV12-3 or TRBV12-4 and TRBJ2-7, with 7 bases matching TRBD1. There are 13 residues in the CDR3. V shed 5 bases, J shed 7 bases, and the junction held 8 bases outside the gene matches. The CDR3 DNA reads as TGTGCCAGCAGTCTCGGACAGGTCCGGGAGCAGTACTTC. Protein: CASSLGQVREQYF.

This clonotype was seen repeatedly, ten times or more. The rearrangement uses TRBV25-1 and TRBJ2-3, with TRBD1 matching over 7 bases. Germline loops: CDR1 MGHDK, CDR2 SYGVNS. The length of the CDR3 is 16 residues. J was trimmed by 6 bases and V by 4 bases; bases with no gene match: 13. The CDR3 DNA reads as TGTGCCAGCAGTGGAAGGGGTGGCAGGGGGTCGGATACGCAGTATTTT. Its translation: CASSGRGGRGSDTQYF.

This clonotype was detected a few times. The V and J genes are TRBV7-9 and TRBJ1-2; the D gene is possibly TRBD1 (6 bases). The CDR3 spans 14 residues. CDR1 is SEHNR and CDR2 is FQNEAQ in the germline V gene (reference sequence). V lost 1 base and J lost 5, with 11 bases in between. In DNA form, the CDR3 reads TGTGCCAGCAGCTTAGAGGGGGTGAGGTATGGCTACACCTTC. The encoded protein is CASSLEGVRYGYTF.

This clonotype was recorded a few times. The rearrangement joins TRBV10-1 to TRBJ2-1; a weak D match, TRBD2 (6 bases). Looked up from germline, CDR1 is WNHNN and CDR2 is SYGVQD (reference sequence). With 3 bases removed from V and 5 bases from J, the gap between germline ends came to 11 bases. The CDR3 consists of 14 residues. The CDR3 protein is CASSDRGRNNEQFF. The CDR3 region has the DNA TGCGCCAGCAGTGATCGGGGGAGGAACAATGAGCAGTTCTTC.

The V and J genes are TRBV5-4 and TRBJ1-2, with 7 positions matching TRBD1. Germline V gene data show CDR1 as SGHNT and CDR2 as YYREEE (reference sequence). This CDR3 has 15 amino acids. V shed 4 bases, J shed 0 bases, and the junction held 6 bases outside the gene matches. The chain's CDR3 is CASSPTGIANYGYTF. In DNA, the CDR3 is TGTGCCAGCAGCCCGACAGGGATAGCTAACTATGGCTACACCTTC.

The chain carries TRBV2 and TRBJ2-2; D perhaps matches TRBD2 (6 bases). V was clipped by 3 bases and J by 6 bases, with 14 bases between them. CDR3 size: 15 residues. The germline V gene has CDR1 SNHLY and CDR2 FYNNEI. CDR3 DNA sequence: TGTGCCAGCAGTGATGGAGGGGTTGCACCCGGGGAGCTGTTTTTT. Its protein product is CASSDGGVAPGELFF.

This clonotype was picked up one time. This chain connects TRBV7-9 to TRBJ2-1, with 7 positions matching TRBD1. There are 16 residues in the CDR3. Germline V CDR1 and CDR2: SEHNR, FQNEAQ (reference sequence). V was pared by 5 bases and J by 8 bases, with 15 bases of the junction left unmatched. CDR3 sequence: CASSPTGRQGLDEQFF. CDR3 bases: TGTGCCAGCAGCCCGACAGGGCGACAGGGTCTTGATGAGCAGTTCTTC.

Details on this clonotype: At one of its ends the junction is not consistent with the germline gene, which may arise from a read error. The gene calls are TRBV7-2 and TRBJ2-3; a possible D gene is TRBD2 (6 bases). Germline V gene lookup returns CDR1 SGHTA and CDR2 FQGNSA. This CDR3 region has 17 residues. The CDR3 protein is CDSSLRGRGGSTDTQYF. The CDR3 region has the DNA TGTGACAGCAGCTTAAGAGGGCGTGGAGGGAGTACAGATACGCAGTATTTT.

This chain links TRBV7-3 with TRBJ2-7; D may match TRBD1 or TRBD2 (5 bases each). The CDR3 extends over 17 amino acids. Trimming stripped 6 bases from V and 2 bases from J, with 23 bases between. In germline, CDR1 is SGHTA, CDR2 FQGTGA. CDR3 protein: CASSVRDGGLLPYEQYF. The CDR3 nucleotides read TGTGCCAGCAGTGTCAGGGACGGCGGACTTTTACCCTACGAGCAGTACTTC.

The gene calls are TRBV20-1 and TRBJ1-4, with TRBD1 identical over 8 bases. The V segment lost 5 bases and the J segment 11 bases; nucleotides outside the gene matches: 13. CDR1 and CDR2 from the germline V gene are DFQATT and SNEGSKA (reference sequence). The CDR3 consists of 14 residues. CDR3 in amino acids: CSALWTGSTDKLFF. The CDR3 DNA is TGCAGTGCTCTATGGACAGGGTCCACTGACAAACTGTTTTTT.

The sample holds one count of this clonotype. Just one base apart from a much larger clone, this may be a read error. The chain employs TRBV12-3 or TRBV12-4 and TRBJ2-1; perhaps D is TRBD1 or TRBD2 (5 bases each). There are 14 residues in the CDR3. The CDR3 region has the DNA TGTGCCAGCAGTCTCAGGGACGTGAACAATGAGCAGCTCTTC. This sequence encodes CASSLRDVNNEQLF.

The chain has TRBV7-3 and TRBJ1-2; TRBD1 might be the D (6 bases). Germline V CDR1 and CDR2: SGHTA, FQGTGA. The CDR3 has 13 amino acids. Between the trimmed V and J ends, which lost 2 bases and 10 bases, there was a span of 14 bases. DNA of the CDR3: TGTGCCAGCAGCTTAGCTGGCGGGGGGGCCTACACCTTC. This codes for CASSLAGGGAYTF.

For this clonotype: Its ends do not fully match the called genes, so a read error is possible. The CDR3 DNA sequence: TGTGCCAGCCTTTTAGGGGGGTACCAGGAGACCCAGTACTTC. Translating it yields CASLLGGYQETQYF. V usage is TRBV7-9 and J usage is TRBJ2-5; either TRBD1 or TRBD2 may fit D (6 bases each). The CDR3 contains 14 residues. The germline V gene encodes CDR1 SEHNR and CDR2 FQNEAQ (reference sequence).

The chain recombines TRBV7-9 with TRBJ2-7; 7 bases line up with TRBD2. From germline, CDR1 is SEHNR and CDR2 FQNEAQ (reference sequence). This CDR3 comprises 12 residues. V gave up 9 bases and J gave up 5 bases; unmatched junction bases: 7. The DNA of the CDR3 is TGTGCCAGTCTGTCGGGGAGGGACGAGCAGTACTTC. Protein sequence: CASLSGRDEQYF. Complete variable domain (other parts from reference TRBV7-9 and TRBJ2-7): DTGVSQNPRHKITKRGQNVTFRCDPISEHNRLYWYRQTLGQGPEFLTYFQNEAQLEKSRLLSDRFSAERPKGSFSTLEIQRTEQGDSAMYLCASLSGRDEQYFGPGTRLTVT.